The clone carrying this TCR beta chain has a handful of counts. Its specificity is not known. The read terminates 3 residues before the CDR3 end, so the remaining end is supplied by the germline J gene. The record originates from a study of T cell clonality in common variable immunodeficiency. Germline-derived CDR1 and CDR2 are GTSNPN and SVGIG (reference sequence). The CDR3 loop spans 14 amino acids. The trim removed 0 bases at V and 6 bases at J, leaving 7 bases unmatched. General study findings and limits: Fewer deletions and N-nucleotide insertions were reportedly seen in common variable immunodeficiency TCR beta sequences.

Sequencing was performed with immunoSEQ multiplex PCR; in TCRdb, only in-frame clones are kept and a portion is missing. The table lists about 7,300 clones, with no singletons. This receptor was obtained from a human donor with common variable immunodeficiency. The specimen sequenced was peripheral blood mononuclear cells. V and J are TRBV30 and TRBJ2-7; TRBD2 aligns across 8 bases. The CDR3 is CAWSVRLALGEQYF. The sequenced CDR3 bases are TGTGCCTGGAGTGTCCGACTAGCGTTAGGCGAG.